A few counts support the clone carrying this TCR beta chain. Its antigen is still unknown. The CDR3 sequence is 16 residues long. From germline, CDR1 is SGHDT and CDR2 YYEEEE. J lost 4 bases, V lost 3 bases, and 5 bases had no gene match. This specimen belongs to a study of T cell repertoires in cytomegalovirus infection. Turning to the study itself: Newly reported HLA-C-restricted and thoroughly characterized HLA-B-restricted CMV epitopes were employed. Evidence of both CMV infection and a matching HLA type came from public TCR beta signatures.

TCRdb recomputed calls from the reads with MiXCR, one row per CDR3 protein. The sample carries approximately 730,000 distinct CDR3 sequences, almost 30% recorded once. Study findings and constraints: HLA-C-restricted CMV-specific TCR beta clonotypes were dominant in the ex vivo response. The cumulative frequency of public TCR beta families distinguished individuals who carried CMV together with the relevant HLA.

The input for sequencing was cultured CD8+ T cells from PBMCs, taken from culture after CMV antigen stimulation. This TCR came from a human donor in good health (CMV status not recorded). Some clones in this sample may be carry-over from other donors' samples. The J gene is TRBJ2-3, the V gene TRBV5-6, with 13 nucleotides matching TRBD2. The CDR3 DNA is TGTGCCAGCAGCTGGGGGACTAGCGGGGCACCAGATACGCAGTATTTT. This encodes CASSWGTSGAPDTQYF.